The sequence of this T cell receptor beta chain was determined in a study of CD8 T cells in ankylosing spondylitis. General study findings and limits: Matched synovial fluid from ankylosing spondylitis patients was reported to be enriched for disease-linked clones. For ankylosing spondylitis blood, a TCR beta motif of seven to nine highly homologous variants appeared characteristic.

TCR beta libraries were made by quantitative 5'-RACE with molecular barcodes. TCRdb recomputed calls from the 5' RACE reads with MiXCR, one row per CDR3 protein. The sample yields approximately 250,000 distinct CDR3 sequences, 32% seen once. This clonotype was observed many times. Its target is unknown. This CDR3 spans 13 amino acids. Germline V lookup: CDR1 MNHNS, CDR2 SASEGT. Trimming left V 6 bases short and J 11 bases short, with 19 bases between. The specimen was blood, either unsorted or a sorted T cell fraction (not recorded which). The rearrangement links TRBV6-1 to TRBJ1-1; no clear D gene. The clonotype originates from a male donor with ankylosing spondylitis or in good health (not recorded which). In nucleotides, the CDR3 is TGTGCCAGCAGCCGCAACCAGTGGGCACAGGCTTTCTTT. Translating gives CASSRNQWAQAFF.